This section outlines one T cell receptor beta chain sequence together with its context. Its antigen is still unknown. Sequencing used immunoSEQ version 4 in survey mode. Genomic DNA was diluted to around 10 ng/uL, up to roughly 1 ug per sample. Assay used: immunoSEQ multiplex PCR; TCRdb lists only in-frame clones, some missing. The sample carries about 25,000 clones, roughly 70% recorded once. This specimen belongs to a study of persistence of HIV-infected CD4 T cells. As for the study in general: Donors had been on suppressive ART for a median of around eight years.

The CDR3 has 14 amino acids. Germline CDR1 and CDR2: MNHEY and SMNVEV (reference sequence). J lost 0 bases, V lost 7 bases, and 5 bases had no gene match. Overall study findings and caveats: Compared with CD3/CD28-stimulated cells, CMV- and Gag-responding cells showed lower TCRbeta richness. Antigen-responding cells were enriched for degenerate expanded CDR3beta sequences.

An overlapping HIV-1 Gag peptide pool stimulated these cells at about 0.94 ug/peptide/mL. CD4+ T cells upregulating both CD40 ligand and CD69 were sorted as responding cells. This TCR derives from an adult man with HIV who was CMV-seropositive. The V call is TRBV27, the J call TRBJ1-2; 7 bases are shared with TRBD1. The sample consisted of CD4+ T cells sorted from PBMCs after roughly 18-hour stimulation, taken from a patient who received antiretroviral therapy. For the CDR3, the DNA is TGTGCCAGCAAGGGGACAGAGCCTAACTATGGCTACACCTTC. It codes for CASKGTEPNYGYTF.